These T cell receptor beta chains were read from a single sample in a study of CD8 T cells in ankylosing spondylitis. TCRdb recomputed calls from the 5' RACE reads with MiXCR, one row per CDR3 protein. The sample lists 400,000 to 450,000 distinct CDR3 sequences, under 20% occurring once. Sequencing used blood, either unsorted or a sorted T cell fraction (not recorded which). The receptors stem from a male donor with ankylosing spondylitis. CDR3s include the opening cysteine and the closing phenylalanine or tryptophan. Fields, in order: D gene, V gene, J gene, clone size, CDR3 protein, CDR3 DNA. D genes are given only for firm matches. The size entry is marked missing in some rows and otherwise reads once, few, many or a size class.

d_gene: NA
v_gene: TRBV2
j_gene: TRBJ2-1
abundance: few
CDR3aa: CASSERGRDYNEQFF
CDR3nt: TGTGCCAGCAGTGAACGGGGGAGAGATTACAATGAGCAGTTCTTC

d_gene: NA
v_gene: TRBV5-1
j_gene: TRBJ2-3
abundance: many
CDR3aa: CASSVPGTDTQYF
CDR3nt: TGCGCCAGCAGCGTACCAGGAACAGATACGCAGTATTTT

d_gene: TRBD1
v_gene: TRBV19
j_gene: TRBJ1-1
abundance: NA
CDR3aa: CASSIPGTGVTEAFF
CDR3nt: TGTGCCAGTAGTATACCCGGGACAGGGGTCACTGAAGCTTTCTTT

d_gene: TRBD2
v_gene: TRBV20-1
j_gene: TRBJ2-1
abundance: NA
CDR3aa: CSARDTGLAGGGRYGEQFF
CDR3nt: TGCAGTGCTAGAGATACTGGTTTGGCGGGAGGGGGGAGATATGGTGAGCAGTTCTTC

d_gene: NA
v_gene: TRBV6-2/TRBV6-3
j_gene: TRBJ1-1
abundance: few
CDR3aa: CASSSWGRMNTEAFF
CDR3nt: TGTGCCAGCAGTTCCTGGGGACGGATGAACACTGAAGCTTTCTTT

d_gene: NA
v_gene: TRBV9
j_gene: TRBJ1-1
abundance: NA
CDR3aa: CATQPGLLGAFF
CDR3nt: TGTGCCACCCAACCCGGATTGTTGGGAGCTTTCTTT

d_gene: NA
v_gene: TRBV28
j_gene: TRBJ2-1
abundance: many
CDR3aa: CASSFLRAGSVREQFF
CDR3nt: TGTGCCAGCAGTTTCCTTCGGGCGGGATCGGTTCGGGAGCAGTTCTTC

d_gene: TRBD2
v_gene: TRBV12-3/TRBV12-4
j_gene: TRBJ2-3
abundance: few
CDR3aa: CASSPLAVSTDTQYF
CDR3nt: TGTGCCAGCAGTCCCCTAGCGGTTAGCACAGATACGCAGTATTTT

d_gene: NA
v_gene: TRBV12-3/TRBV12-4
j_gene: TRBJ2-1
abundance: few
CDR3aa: CASSLLSGEQFF
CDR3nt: TGTGCCAGCAGCCTCTTGTCGGGTGAGCAGTTCTTC

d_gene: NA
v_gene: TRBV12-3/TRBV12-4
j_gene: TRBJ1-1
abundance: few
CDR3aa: CASSLKTEAFF
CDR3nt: TGTGCCAGCAGTTTGAAAACTGAAGCTTTCTTT

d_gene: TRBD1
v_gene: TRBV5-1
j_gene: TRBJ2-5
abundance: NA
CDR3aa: CASSGTGTGGETQYF
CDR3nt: TGCGCCAGCAGCGGAACCGGGACAGGGGGAGAGACCCAGTACTTC

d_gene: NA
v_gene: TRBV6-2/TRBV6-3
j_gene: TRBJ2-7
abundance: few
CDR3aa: CASIPGLARGEQYF
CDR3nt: TGTGCCAGCATTCCAGGGCTAGCCCGCGGCGAGCAGTACTTC

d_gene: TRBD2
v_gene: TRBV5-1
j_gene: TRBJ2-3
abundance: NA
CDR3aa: CASSWGGWTDTQYF
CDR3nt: TGCGCCAGCAGCTGGGGAGGGTGGACAGATACGCAGTATTTT

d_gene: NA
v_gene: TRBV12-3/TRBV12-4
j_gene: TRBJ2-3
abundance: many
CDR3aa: CASSFGKLTDTQYF
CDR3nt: TGTGCCAGCAGTTTCGGGAAGTTGACAGATACGCAGTATTTT

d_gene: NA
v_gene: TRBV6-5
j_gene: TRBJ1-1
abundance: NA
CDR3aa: CASRNSANTNTEAFF
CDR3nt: TGTGCCAGCAGAAACTCCGCAAATACGAACACTGAAGCTTTCTTT

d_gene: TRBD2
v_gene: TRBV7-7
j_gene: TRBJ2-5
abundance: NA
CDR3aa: CASSFGGREETQYF
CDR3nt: TGTGCCAGCAGCTTCGGCGGGAGGGAAGAGACCCAGTACTTC

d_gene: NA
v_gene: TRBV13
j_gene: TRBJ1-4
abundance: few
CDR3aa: CASSLGVRGSEGKLFF
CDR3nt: TGTGCCAGCAGCTTAGGTGTCCGGGGGTCCGAGGGAAAACTGTTTTTT

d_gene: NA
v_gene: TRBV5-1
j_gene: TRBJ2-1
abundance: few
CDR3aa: CASSLAGSGGEQFF
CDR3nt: TGCGCCAGCAGCTTGGCCGGATCGGGCGGTGAGCAGTTCTTC

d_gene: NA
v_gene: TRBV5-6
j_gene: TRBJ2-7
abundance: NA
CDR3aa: CASSFSPGRTYEQYF
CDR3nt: TGTGCCAGCAGCTTCTCCCCGGGACGTACCTACGAGCAGTACTTC

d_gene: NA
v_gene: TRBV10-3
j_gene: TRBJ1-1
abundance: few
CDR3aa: CAISEMWQTNTEAFF
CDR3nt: TGTGCCATCAGTGAGATGTGGCAAACGAACACTGAAGCTTTCTTT

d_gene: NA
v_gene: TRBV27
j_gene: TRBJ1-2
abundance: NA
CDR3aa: CASSPDRQGHRYGYTF
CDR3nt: TGTGCCAGCAGTCCTGATCGCCAGGGCCACCGCTATGGCTACACCTTC

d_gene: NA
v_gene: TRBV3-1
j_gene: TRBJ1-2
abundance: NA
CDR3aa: CASSQGKGAGYTF
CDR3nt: TGTGCCAGCAGCCAAGGGAAAGGAGCCGGCTACACCTTC

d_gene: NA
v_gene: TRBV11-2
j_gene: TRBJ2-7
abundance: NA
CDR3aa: CASSLVGAHYEQYF
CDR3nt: TGTGCCAGCAGCTTAGTGGGCGCCCACTACGAGCAGTACTTC

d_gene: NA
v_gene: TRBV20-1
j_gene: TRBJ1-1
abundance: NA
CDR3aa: CSATRGGGMTEAFF
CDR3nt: TGCAGTGCTACCCGGGGAGGGGGTATGACTGAAGCTTTCTTT

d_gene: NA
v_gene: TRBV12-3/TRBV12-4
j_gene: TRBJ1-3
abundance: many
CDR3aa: CASRNQGRTIYF
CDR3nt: TGTGCCAGCAGGAACCAGGGGAGGACCATATATTTT

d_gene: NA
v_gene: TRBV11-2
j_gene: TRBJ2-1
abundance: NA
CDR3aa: CASKPLLGSSYNEQFF
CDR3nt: TGTGCCAGCAAGCCCCTCTTGGGTAGCTCCTACAATGAGCAGTTCTTC

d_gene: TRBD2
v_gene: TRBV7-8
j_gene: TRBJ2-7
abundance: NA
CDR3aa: CASSLAGTSGRGSYEQYF
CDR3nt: TGTGCCAGCAGCTTAGCGGGGACTAGCGGGAGAGGGTCCTACGAGCAGTACTTC

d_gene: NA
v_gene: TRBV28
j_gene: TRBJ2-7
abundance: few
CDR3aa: CASRGGGRDHEQYF
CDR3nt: TGTGCCAGCAGGGGAGGGGGCAGGGACCACGAGCAGTACTTC

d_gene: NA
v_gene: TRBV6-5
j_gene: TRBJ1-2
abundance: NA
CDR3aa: CASSYGKGYGYTF
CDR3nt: TGTGCCAGCAGTTACGGGAAGGGCTATGGCTACACCTTC

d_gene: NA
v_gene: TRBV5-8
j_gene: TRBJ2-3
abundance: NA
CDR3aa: CASSSQGPDTQYF
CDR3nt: TGTGCCAGCAGCTCACAGGGTCCAGATACGCAGTATTTT

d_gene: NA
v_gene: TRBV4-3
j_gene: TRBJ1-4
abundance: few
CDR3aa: CASSPSGLGNEKLFF
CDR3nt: TGCGCCAGCAGCCCATCAGGGCTGGGTAATGAAAAACTGTTTTTT

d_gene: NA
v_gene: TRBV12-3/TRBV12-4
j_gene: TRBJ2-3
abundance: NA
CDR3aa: CASSRDTVGDTQYF
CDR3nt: TGTGCCAGCAGTCGGGACACGGTGGGGGATACGCAGTATTTT